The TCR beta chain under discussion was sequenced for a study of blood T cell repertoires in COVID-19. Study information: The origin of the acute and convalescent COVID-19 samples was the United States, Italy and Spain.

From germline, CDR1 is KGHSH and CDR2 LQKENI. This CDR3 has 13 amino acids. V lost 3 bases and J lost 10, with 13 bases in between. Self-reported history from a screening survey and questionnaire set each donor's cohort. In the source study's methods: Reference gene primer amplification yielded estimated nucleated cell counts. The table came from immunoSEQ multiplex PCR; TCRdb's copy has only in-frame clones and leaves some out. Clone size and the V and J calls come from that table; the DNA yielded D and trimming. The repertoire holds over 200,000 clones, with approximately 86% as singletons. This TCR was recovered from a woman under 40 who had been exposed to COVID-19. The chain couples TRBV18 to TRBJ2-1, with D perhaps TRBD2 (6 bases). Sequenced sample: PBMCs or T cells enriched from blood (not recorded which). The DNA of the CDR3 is TGTGCCAGCTCACCTTATGCGGGGAAAGAGCAGTTCTTC. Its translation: CASSPYAGKEQFF.